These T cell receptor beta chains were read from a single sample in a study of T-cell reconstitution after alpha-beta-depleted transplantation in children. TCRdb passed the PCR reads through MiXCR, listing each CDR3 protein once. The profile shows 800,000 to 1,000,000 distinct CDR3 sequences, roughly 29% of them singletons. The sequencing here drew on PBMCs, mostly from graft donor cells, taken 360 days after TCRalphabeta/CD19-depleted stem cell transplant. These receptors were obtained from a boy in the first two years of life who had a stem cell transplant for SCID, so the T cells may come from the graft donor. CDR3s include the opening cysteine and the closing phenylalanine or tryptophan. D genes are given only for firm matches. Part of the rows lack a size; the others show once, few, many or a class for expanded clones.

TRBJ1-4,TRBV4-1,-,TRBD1,CASSLGSGQHSEKLFF,TGCGCCAGCAGCCTGGGGTCGGGACAGCATAGTGAAAAACTGTTTTTT
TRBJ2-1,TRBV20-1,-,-,CSARGRGPLAYNEQFF,TGCAGTGCCAGGGGACGGGGGCCTTTAGCTTACAATGAGCAGTTCTTC
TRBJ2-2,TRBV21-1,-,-,CASSKESCGGRKRNTGELFF,TGTGCCAGCAGCAAAGAGAGCTGCGGGGGGCGGAAACGGAACACCGGGGAGCTGTTTTTT
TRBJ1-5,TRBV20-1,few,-,CSAKGTHNQPQHF,TGCAGTGCTAAGGGGACACATAATCAGCCCCAGCATTTT
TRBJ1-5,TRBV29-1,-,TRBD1,CSVKTGVGQPQHF,TGCAGCGTTAAGACAGGGGTAGGTCAGCCCCAGCATTTT
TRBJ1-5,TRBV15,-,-,CATSRDLSQPQHF,TGTGCCACCAGCAGAGATTTGTCCCAGCCCCAGCATTTT
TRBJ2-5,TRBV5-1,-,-,CASNTGDQLKGETQYF,TGCGCCAGCAACACCGGTGACCAGCTCAAGGGAGAGACCCAGTACTTC
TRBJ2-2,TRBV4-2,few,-,CASSQLPVLNTGELFF,TGTGCCAGCAGCCAGCTCCCGGTCCTCAACACCGGGGAGCTGTTTTTT
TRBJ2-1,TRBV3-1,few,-,CASSQHSGYNEQFF,TGTGCCAGCAGCCAACATTCGGGTTACAATGAGCAGTTCTTC
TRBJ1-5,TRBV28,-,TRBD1,CASSFSRQGRHYSNQPQHF,TGTGCCAGCAGTTTTTCTCGACAGGGACGCCATTATAGCAATCAGCCCCAGCATTTT
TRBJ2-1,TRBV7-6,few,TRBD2,CASRPLAGVNYNEQFF,TGTGCCAGCAGACCACTAGCGGGGGTAAATTACAATGAGCAGTTCTTC
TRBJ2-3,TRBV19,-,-,CATRKLARKASTDTQYF,TGTGCCACCAGAAAGCTTGCCAGGAAAGCTAGCACAGATACGCAGTATTTT
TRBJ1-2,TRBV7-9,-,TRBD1,CASSQDRLRYGYTF,TGTGCCAGCAGCCAGGACAGGCTCCGGTATGGCTACACCTTC
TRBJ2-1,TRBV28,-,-,CASSPPTPGGGQFF,TGTGCCAGCAGTCCCCCAACCCCAGGTGGTGGGCAGTTCTTC
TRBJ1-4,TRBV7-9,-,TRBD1,CASSLPWRGRNNEKLFF,TGTGCCAGCAGCTTACCCTGGAGGGGGCGCAATAATGAAAAACTGTTTTTT
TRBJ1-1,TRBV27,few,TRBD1,CASSYSLGQGNTEAFF,TGTGCCAGCAGCTACTCACTGGGACAGGGGAACACTGAAGCTTTCTTT
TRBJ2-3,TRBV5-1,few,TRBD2,CASSLASGSTDTQYF,TGTGCCAGCAGTTTGGCTAGCGGGAGCACAGATACGCAGTATTTT
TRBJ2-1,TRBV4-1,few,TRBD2,CASSQDGSGGAWNEQFF,TGCGCCAGCAGCCAAGATGGTAGCGGGGGGGCTTGGAATGAGCAGTTCTTC
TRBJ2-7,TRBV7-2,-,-,CASSRDQVTYEQYF,TGTGCCAGCAGCCGAGACCAGGTAACCTACGAGCAGTACTTC
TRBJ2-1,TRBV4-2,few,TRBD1,CASSQGVPGGDEQFF,TGTGCCAGCAGCCAAGGGGTTCCAGGGGGCGATGAGCAGTTCTTC
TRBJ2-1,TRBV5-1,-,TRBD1,CASKRMDRTIYNEQFF,TGCGCCAGCAAACGAATGGACAGGACCATCTACAATGAGCAGTTCTTC
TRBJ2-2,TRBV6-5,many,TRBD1,CASSYSRTGSGELFF,TGTGCCAGCAGTTACTCAAGGACAGGGTCCGGGGAGCTGTTTTTT
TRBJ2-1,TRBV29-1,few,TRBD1,CSVGPYRGGYNEQFF,TGCAGCGTTGGGCCCTACAGGGGTGGGTACAATGAGCAGTTCTTC
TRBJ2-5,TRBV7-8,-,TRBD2,CASTLAGGSQETQYF,TGTGCCAGCACCTTAGCGGGGGGCTCCCAAGAGACCCAGTACTTC
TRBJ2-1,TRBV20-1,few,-,CSAGTGFGNEQFF,TGCAGCGCCGGGACCGGGTTTGGGAATGAGCAGTTCTTC
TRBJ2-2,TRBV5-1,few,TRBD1,CASRRDRGLSGTGELFF,TGCGCCAGCAGACGAGACAGGGGGCTTTCAGGCACCGGGGAGCTGTTTTTT
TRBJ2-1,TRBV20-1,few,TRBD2,CSARGTAGGPRNEQFF,TGCAGTGCTAGGGGTACAGCGGGGGGGCCGAGAAATGAGCAGTTCTTC
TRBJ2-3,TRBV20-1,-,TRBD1,CSAAKARDSTYTQYF,TGCAGTGCTGCAAAAGCCCGGGACAGCACATATACGCAGTATTTT
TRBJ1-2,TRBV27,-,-,CASSWAGAGRYGYTF,TGTGCCAGCAGTTGGGCAGGGGCAGGGAGGTATGGCTACACCTTC